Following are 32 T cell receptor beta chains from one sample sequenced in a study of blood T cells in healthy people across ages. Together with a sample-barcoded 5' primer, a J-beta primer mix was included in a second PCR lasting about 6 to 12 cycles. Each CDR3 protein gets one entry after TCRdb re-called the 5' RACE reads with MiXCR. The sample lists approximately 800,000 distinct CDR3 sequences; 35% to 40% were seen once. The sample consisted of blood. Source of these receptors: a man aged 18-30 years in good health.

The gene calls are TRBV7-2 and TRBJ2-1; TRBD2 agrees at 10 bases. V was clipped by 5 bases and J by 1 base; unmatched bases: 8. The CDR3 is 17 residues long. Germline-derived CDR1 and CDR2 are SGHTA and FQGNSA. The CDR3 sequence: CASSPLLAGRSYNEQFF. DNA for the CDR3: TGTGCCAGCAGCCCGTTACTAGCGGGGAGGTCCTACAATGAGCAGTTCTTC.

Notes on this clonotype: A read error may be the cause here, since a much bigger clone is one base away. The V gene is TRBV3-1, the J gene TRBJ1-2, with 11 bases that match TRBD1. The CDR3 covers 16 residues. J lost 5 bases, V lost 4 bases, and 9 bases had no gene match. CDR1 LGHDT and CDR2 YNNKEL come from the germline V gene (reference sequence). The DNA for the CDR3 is TGTGCCAGCAGCCGGGGCGCGGGACAGGGGGAATATGGCTACACCTTC. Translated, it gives CASSRGAGQGEYGYTF. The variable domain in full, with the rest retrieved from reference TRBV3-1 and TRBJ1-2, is DTAVSQTPKYLVTQMGNDKSIKCEQNLGHDTMYWYKQDSKKFLKIMFSYNNKELIINETVPNRFSPKSPDKAHLNLHINSLELGDSAVYFCASSRGAGQGEYGYTFGSGTRLTVV.

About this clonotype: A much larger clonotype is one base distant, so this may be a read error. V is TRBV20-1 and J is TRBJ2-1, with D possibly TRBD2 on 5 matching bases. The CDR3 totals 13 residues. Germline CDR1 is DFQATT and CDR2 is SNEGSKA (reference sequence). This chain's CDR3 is CSAQRGQNNGQFF. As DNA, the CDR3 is TGCAGTGCCCAACGCGGGCAGAACAATGGGCAGTTCTTC.

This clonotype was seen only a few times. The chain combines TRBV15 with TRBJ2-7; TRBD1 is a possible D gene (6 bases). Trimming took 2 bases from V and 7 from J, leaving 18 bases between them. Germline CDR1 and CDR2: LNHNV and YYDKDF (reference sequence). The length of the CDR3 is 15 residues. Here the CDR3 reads CATSRNGQYNNEQYF. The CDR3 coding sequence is TGTGCCACCAGCAGAAATGGACAGTACAACAATGAGCAGTACTTC.

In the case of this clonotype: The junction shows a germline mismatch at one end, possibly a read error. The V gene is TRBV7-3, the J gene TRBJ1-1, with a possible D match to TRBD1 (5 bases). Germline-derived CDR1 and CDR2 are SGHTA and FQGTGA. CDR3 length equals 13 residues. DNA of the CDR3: TGTGCCAGCAGCTTACTGAGGGGCACTGAAGTTTTCTTT. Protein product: CASSLLRGTEVFF.

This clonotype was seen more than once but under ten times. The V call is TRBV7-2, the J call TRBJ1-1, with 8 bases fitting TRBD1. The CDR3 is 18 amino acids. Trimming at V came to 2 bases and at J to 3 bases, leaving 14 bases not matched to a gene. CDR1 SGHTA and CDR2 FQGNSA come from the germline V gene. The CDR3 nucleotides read TGTGCCAGCAGCTTAACGGGGTTGCGGACAGGGACCTACACTGAAGCTTTCTTT. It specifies CASSLTGLRTGTYTEAFF.

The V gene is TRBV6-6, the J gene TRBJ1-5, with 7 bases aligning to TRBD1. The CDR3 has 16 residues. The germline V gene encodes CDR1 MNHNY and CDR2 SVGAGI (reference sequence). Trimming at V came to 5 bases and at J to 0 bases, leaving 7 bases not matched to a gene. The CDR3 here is CASSIRQGHSNQPQHF. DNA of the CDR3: TGTGCCAGCAGTATTCGACAGGGCCATAGCAATCAGCCCCAGCATTTT.

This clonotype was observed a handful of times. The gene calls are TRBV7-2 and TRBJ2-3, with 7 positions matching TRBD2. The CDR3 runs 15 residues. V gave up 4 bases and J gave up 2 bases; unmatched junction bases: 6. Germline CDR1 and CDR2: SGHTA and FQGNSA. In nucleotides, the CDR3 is TGTGCCAGCAGCTCCTGGGAGGGGTACACAGATACGCAGTATTTT. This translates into CASSSWEGYTDTQYF.

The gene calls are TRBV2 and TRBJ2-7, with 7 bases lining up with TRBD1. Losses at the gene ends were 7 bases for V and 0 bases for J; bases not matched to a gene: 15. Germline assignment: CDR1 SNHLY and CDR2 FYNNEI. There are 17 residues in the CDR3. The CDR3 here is CASNPGLGQMLSYEQYF. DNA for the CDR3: TGTGCCAGCAACCCCGGGCTGGGACAGATGCTCTCCTACGAGCAGTACTTC.

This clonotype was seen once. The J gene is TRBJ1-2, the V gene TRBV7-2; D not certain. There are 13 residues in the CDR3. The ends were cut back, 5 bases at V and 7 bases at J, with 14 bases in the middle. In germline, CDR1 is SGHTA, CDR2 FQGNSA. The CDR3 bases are TGTGCCAGCAGCCGGAGACCCGAGGGTGGCTACACCTTC. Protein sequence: CASSRRPEGGYTF.

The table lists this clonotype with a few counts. The CDR3 DNA is TGTGCCAGCAGCCGTGGGACAGCAAATTCATACAATGAGCAGTTCTTC. Amino acid sequence: CASSRGTANSYNEQFF. The chain combines TRBV5-4 with TRBJ2-1, with 7 bases lining up with TRBD1. This CDR3 is 16 amino acids long. With 4 bases clipped from V and 4 bases from J, the junction kept 11 bases outside the gene matches. The germline gives CDR1 SGHNT, CDR2 YYREEE (reference sequence).

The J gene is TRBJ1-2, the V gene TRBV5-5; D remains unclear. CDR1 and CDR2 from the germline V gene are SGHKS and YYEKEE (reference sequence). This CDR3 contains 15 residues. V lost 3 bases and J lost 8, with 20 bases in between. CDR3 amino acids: CASSWDGRTPGGYTF. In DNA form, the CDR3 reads TGTGCCAGCAGCTGGGATGGTAGGACCCCGGGGGGCTACACCTTC.

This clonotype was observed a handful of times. CDR3 loop: CASSPRTQTQETQYF. CDR3 nucleotide sequence: TGTGCCAGCAGCCCGCGGACACAGACCCAAGAGACCCAGTACTTC. The chain has TRBV7-2 and TRBJ2-5, with D tentatively TRBD1 (5 bases). Germline V gene data show CDR1 as SGHTA and CDR2 as FQGNSA. The CDR3 consists of 15 residues. Between the trimmed V and J ends, which lost 5 bases and 1 base, there was a span of 14 bases.

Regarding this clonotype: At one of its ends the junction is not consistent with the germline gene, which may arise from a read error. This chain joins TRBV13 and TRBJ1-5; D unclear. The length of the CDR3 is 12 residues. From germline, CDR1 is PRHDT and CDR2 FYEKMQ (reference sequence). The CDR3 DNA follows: TGTGCCAGCAGCTTGGGCAATCAGCCCCGGCATTTT. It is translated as CASSLGNQPRHF.

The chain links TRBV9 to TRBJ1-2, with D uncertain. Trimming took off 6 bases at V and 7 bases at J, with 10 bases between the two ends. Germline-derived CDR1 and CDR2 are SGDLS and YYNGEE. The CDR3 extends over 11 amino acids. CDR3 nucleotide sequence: TGTGCCAGCAACGGCCCGGGTGGCTACACCTTC. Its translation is CASNGPGGYTF.

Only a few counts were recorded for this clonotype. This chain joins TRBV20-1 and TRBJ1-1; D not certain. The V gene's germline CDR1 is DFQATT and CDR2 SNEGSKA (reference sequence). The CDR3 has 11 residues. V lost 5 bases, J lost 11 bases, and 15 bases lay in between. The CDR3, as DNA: TGCAGTGCTGACCAGGTTCAGAGGGCTTTCTTT. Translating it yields CSADQVQRAFF.

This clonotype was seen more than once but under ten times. The CDR3 nucleotides are TGTGCCAGCAGTCACGGGACAGGGGAAGCGAACACTGAAGCTTTCTTT. Protein sequence: CASSHGTGEANTEAFF. The chain couples TRBV27 to TRBJ1-1; 10 bases align to TRBD1. Trimming at V came to 5 bases and at J to 1 base, leaving 7 bases not matched to a gene. Germline CDR1 reads MNHEY; CDR2 reads SMNVEV (reference sequence). The CDR3 extends over 16 amino acids.

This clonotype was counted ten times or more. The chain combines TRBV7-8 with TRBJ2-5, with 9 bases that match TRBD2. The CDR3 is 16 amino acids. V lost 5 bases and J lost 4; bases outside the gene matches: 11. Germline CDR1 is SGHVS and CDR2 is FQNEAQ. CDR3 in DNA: TGTGCCAGCAGCCAGGGGACTAGCCCCAGGGTAGAGACCCAGTACTTC. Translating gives CASSQGTSPRVETQYF.

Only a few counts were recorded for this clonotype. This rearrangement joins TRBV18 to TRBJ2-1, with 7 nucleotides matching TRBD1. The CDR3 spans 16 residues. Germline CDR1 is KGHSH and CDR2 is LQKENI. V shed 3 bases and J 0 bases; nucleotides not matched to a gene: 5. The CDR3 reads CASSPLDRSSYNEQFF. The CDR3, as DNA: TGTGCCAGCTCACCCTTGGACAGGAGCTCCTACAATGAGCAGTTCTTC. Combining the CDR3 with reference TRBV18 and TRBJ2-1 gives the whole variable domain NAGVMQNPRHLVRRRGQEARLRCSPMKGHSHVYWYRQLPEEGLKFMVYLQKENIIDESGMPKERFSAEFPKEGPSILRIQQVVRGDSAAYFCASSPLDRSSYNEQFFGPGTRLTVL.

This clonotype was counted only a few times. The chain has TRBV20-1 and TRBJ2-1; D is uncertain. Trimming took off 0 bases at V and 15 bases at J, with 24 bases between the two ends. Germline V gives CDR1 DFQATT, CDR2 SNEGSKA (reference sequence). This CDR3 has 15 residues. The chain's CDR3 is CSARDSSQWRYVRFF. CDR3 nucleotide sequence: TGCAGTGCTAGAGATAGTTCGCAGTGGCGGTACGTTCGGTTCTTC.

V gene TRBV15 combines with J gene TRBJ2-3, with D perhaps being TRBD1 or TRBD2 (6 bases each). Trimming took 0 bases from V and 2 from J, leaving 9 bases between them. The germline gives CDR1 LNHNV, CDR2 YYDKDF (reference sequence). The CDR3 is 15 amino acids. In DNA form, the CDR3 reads TGTGCCACCAGCAGAGATAGGGGGGTCACAGATACGCAGTATTTT. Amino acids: CATSRDRGVTDTQYF.

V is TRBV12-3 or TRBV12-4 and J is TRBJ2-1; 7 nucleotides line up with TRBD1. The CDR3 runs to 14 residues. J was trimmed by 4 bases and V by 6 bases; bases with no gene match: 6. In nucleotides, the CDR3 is TGTGCCAGCAGACCGGGACAGAGATACAATGAGCAGTTCTTC. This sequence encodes CASRPGQRYNEQFF.

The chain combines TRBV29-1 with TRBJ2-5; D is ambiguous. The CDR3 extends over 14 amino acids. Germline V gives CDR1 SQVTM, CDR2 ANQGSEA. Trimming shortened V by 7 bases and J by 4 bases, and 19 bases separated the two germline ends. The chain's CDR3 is CSANRTIARETQYF. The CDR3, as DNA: TGCAGCGCAAATCGGACCATAGCACGAGAGACCCAGTACTTC.

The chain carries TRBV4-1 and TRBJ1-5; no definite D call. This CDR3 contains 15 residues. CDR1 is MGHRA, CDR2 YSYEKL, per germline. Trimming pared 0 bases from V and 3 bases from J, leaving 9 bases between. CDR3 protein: CASSQDGRDNQPQHF. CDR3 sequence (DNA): TGCGCCAGCAGCCAAGACGGACGGGACAATCAGCCCCAGCATTTT.

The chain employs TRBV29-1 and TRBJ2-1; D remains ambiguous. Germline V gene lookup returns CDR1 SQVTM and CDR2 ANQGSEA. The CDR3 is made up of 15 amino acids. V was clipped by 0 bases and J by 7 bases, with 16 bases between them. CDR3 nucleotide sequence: TGCAGCGTTGAAGAAGGGTATCTGTCTCCTAATGAGCAGTTCTTC. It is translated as CSVEEGYLSPNEQFF.

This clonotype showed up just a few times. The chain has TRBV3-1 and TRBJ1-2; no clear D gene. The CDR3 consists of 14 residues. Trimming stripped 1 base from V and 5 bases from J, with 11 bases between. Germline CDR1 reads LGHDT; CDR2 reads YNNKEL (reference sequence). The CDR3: CASSQGEGAYGYTF. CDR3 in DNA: TGTGCCAGCAGCCAAGGCGAAGGCGCTTATGGCTACACCTTC.

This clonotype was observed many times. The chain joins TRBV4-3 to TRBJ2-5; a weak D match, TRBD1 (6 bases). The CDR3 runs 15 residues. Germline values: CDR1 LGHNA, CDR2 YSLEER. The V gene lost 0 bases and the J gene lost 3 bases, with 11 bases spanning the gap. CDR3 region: CASSQEGTREETQYF. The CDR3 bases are TGCGCCAGCAGCCAAGAAGGGACAAGAGAAGAGACCCAGTACTTC.

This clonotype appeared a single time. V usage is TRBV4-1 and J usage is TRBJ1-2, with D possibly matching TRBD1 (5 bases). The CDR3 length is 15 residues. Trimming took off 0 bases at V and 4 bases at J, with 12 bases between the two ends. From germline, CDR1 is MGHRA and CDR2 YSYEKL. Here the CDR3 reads CASSQESYGAYGYTF. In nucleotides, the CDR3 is TGCGCCAGCAGCCAAGAATCCTACGGGGCCTATGGCTACACCTTC.

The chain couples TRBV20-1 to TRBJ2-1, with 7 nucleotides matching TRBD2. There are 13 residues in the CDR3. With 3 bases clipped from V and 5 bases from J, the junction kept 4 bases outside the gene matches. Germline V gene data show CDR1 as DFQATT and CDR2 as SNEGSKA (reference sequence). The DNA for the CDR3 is TGCAGTGCTAGTAAGGGGACTAACAATGAGCAGTTCTTC. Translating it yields CSASKGTNNEQFF.

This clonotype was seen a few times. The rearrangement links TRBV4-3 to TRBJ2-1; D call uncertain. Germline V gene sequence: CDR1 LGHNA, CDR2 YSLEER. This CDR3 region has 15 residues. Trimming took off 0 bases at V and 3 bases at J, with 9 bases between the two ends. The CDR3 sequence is CASSQDVPIYNEQFF. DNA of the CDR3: TGCGCCAGCAGCCAAGATGTACCGATCTACAATGAGCAGTTCTTC.

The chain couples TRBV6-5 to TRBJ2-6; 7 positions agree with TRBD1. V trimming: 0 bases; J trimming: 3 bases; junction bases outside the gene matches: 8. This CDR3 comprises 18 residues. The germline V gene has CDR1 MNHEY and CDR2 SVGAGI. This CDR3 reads CASSYSSRGRGGANVLTF. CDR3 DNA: TGTGCCAGCAGTTACTCGAGTAGGGGGCGAGGTGGGGCCAACGTCCTGACTTTC.

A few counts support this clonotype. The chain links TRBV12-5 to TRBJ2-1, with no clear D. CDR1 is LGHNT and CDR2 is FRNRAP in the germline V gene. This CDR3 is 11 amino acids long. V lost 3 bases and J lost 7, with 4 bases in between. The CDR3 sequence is CASGLQNEQFF. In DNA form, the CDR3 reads TGTGCTAGTGGTTTACAGAATGAGCAGTTCTTC.